This T cell receptor (beta chain) originates from a study of shared clonotypes between healthy human individuals. Naive CD8 populations comprised CD45RO-negative cells positively selected for CCR7, excluding terminally differentiated effector memory CD45RA+ cells. The CDR3 runs to 15 residues. Germline CDR1 reads SGHAT; CDR2 reads FQNNGV. Trimming removed 10 bases from V and 0 bases from J, with 16 bases in between. The repertoire was sequenced with immunoSEQ multiplex PCR; TCRdb's copy has only in-frame clones and lacks some. In the table there are about 2,100,000 clones, 85% to 95% of which are singletons.

The sequence derives from a man aged 18 to 29 in good health. Some clones in this sample may be carry-over from other donors' samples. The sample taken for sequencing was naive CD8+ T cells from PBMCs. The chain uses TRBV11-2 and TRBJ2-4; the D gene is possibly TRBD1 (6 bases). CDR3 DNA: TGTGCCACGAGCAGGGGACCCTTAGCCAAAAACATTCAGTACTTC. Its translation is CATSRGPLAKNIQYF.